A selection of T cell receptor beta chains follows, all from one sample in a study of breast tumors, draining lymph nodes, adjacent tissues. Each CDR3 protein gets one entry after TCRdb re-called the multiplex PCR reads with MiXCR. The repertoire includes about 110,000 distinct CDR3 sequences, more than 30% of them detected once, and about 6% sits in the top ten. The sequenced sample consisted of axillary lymph node tissue. The receptors shown here come from a female donor with breast cancer. Some clones in this sample may be carry-over from other donors' samples. CDR3s include the opening cysteine and the closing phenylalanine or tryptophan. D genes are given only for firm matches. Not all rows give a size; the values are once, few, many and, for expanded clones, a class.

clone size | D gene | J gene | V gene | CDR3 DNA | CDR3 protein
many | TRBD1 | TRBJ2-7 | TRBV3-1 | TGTGCCAGCAGCCAAGAGAGTAGGACAGGGACCATCTCCTACGAGCAGTACTTC | CASSQESRTGTISYEQYF
many | NA | TRBJ2-2 | TRBV5-1 | TGCGCCAGCAGCTTGGGGAAGCGCGCCGGGGAGCTGTTTTTT | CASSLGKRAGELFF
many | NA | TRBJ2-1 | TRBV4-1 | TGCGCCAGCAGCCAAGACGGTGGGGGGAAATCCTACAATGAGCAGTTCTTC | CASSQDGGGKSYNEQFF
many | NA | TRBJ2-2 | TRBV2 | TGTGCCAGCAGTGTTGACGGGAGAGCCGGGGAGCTGTTTTTT | CASSVDGRAGELFF
many | TRBD2 | TRBJ2-1 | TRBV7-2 | TGTGCTACCCTGTCCAGGAGCGGGGGGGCCTACAATGAGCAGTTCTTC | CATLSRSGGAYNEQFF
NA | TRBD1 | TRBJ1-1 | TRBV6-6 | TGTGCCAGCAGCCCCGGGACAGGGGGCCAGGCTGAAGCTTTCTTT | CASSPGTGGQAEAFF
NA | NA | TRBJ2-7 | TRBV29-1 | TGCAGGTTGGCGTACGAGCAGTACTTC | CRLAYEQYF
many | TRBD1 | TRBJ2-7 | TRBV7-9 | TGTGCCAGCAGCCCCCGACAGGGACACTACGAGCAGTACTTC | CASSPRQGHYEQYF
NA | NA | TRBJ1-6 | TRBV3-1 | TGTGCCAGCAGCTCTACAGGGTATAATTCGCCCCCCCACTTT | CASSSTGYNSPPHF
NA | NA | TRBJ2-2 | TRBV6-4 | TGTGCCAGCAGTGACTCCATTCAGCACGGGGAGCTGTTTTTT | CASSDSIQHGELFF
many | NA | TRBJ2-3 | TRBV6-5 | TGTGCCAGCACCAAGGGGCCCGGGCGGGCCCTTTCCACAGATACGCAGTATTTT | CASTKGPGRALSTDTQYF
many | NA | TRBJ2-1 | TRBV19 | TGTGCCTCCGAAGGGGGGAATGAGCAGTTCTTC | CASEGGNEQFF
NA | TRBD1 | TRBJ1-1 | TRBV5-1 | TGTGCCAGCAGCCCGGGACAGGGGTACACTTCTGAAGCTTTCTTT | CASSPGQGYTSEAFF
many | NA | TRBJ2-2 | TRBV10-2 | TGCGCCAGCAGTGAACCTTCCTTGAGACTGAGGTCAAGGACCGGGGAGCTGTTTTTT | CASSEPSLRLRSRTGELFF
NA | TRBD1 | TRBJ2-6 | TRBV2 | TGTGCTAAGGACAGGGAAGTCTCTGGGGCCAACGTCCTGACTTTC | CAKDREVSGANVLTF
NA | NA | TRBJ2-7 | TRBV24-1 | TGTGCCACCAGTGACCCTAGAAGGGGTAGCGAGCAGTACTTC | CATSDPRRGSEQYF
many | NA | TRBJ2-3 | TRBV7-9 | TGTGCCAGCAGCTTAGAGGCATACACAGATACGCAGTATTTT | CASSLEAYTDTQYF
many | NA | TRBJ1-5 | TRBV5-1 | TGCGCCAGCAGCTTATGGATCAAAATCCGGGACACACGCCGGGGTGGAAAAAATCAGCCCCAGCATTTT | CASSLWIKIRDTRRGGKNQPQHF
many | NA | TRBJ2-1 | TRBV7-9 | TGTGCCAGCAGCTTAGCTAATTGGCTAGCTGACGATGAGCAGTTCTTC | CASSLANWLADDEQFF
NA | TRBD1 | TRBJ1-1 | TRBV4-1 | TGCGCCAGCAGCCAAGAGGTCGGGACAGGGGTCCCTGAAGCTTTCTTT | CASSQEVGTGVPEAFF
many | NA | TRBJ1-5 | TRBV4-1 | TGCGCCAGCAGCCCCGGGGGACCGAGCAATCAGCCCCAGCATTTT | CASSPGGPSNQPQHF
many | TRBD2 | TRBJ2-3 | TRBV20-1 | TGCAGTACTAGCGGGAGAAACACAGATACGCAGTATTTT | CSTSGRNTDTQYF
many | NA | TRBJ2-1 | TRBV4-3 | TGCGCCAGCAGCCGTATACTGAGCTCCTACAATGAGCAGTTCTTC | CASSRILSSYNEQFF
many | TRBD2 | TRBJ2-1 | TRBV11-3 | TGTGCCAGCAGCCCCGGGACTAGCGGCAGTGCGGATGAGCAGTTCTTC | CASSPGTSGSADEQFF
NA | NA | TRBJ2-2 | TRBV7-7 | TGTGCCAGCAGCCCCCGACCCCCGGGACAGCTGTTTTTT | CASSPRPPGQLFF
NA | TRBD1 | TRBJ1-1 | TRBV13 | TGTGCCAGCAGCTTAGTCCAGGGGGCGTTTGGGACTGAAGCTTTCTTT | CASSLVQGAFGTEAFF
few | NA | TRBJ2-4 | TRBV28 | TGTGCCAGCAGTCTTGCCCCGGGACGGAAAAACATTCAGTACTTC | CASSLAPGRKNIQYF
NA | NA | TRBJ2-2 | TRBV29-1 | TGCAGCGTTGCCGCGAACCTCAACACCGGGGAGCTGTTTTTT | CSVAANLNTGELFF
many | TRBD1 | TRBJ2-2 | TRBV5-6 | TGTGCCAGCAGCAAATGGACAGGGGGGAACACCGGGGAGCTGTTTTTT | CASSKWTGGNTGELFF
NA | NA | TRBJ2-7 | TRBV9 | TGTGCCAGCAGCGTGGTGGGGGATTCGTACGAGCAGTACTTC | CASSVVGDSYEQYF
few | NA | TRBJ2-4 | TRBV6-1 | TGTGCCAGCAGTGTAGGGGGTCTAGCCAAAAACATTCAGTACTTC | CASSVGGLAKNIQYF
few | NA | TRBJ1-2 | TRBV29-1 | TGCAGCGTCCTGCGGGACAACATGAACTACACCTTC | CSVLRDNMNYTF
many | TRBD2 | TRBJ2-5 | TRBV20-1 | TGCAGTGCTAGAGTTCGGGGGGGATTAAGGGAGACCCAGTACTTC | CSARVRGGLRETQYF
many | TRBD2 | TRBJ2-1 | TRBV11-2 | TGTGCCAGCAGCTTGTTGCTAGCGGGAATCGATGAGCAGTTCTTC | CASSLLLAGIDEQFF
NA | TRBD1 | TRBJ1-4 | TRBV12-3/TRBV12-4 | TGTGCCAGCACTTCCCAGGGGGCTAGGAATGAAAAACTGTTTTTT | CASTSQGARNEKLFF
many | NA | TRBJ1-5 | TRBV9 | TGTGCCAGCAGCGCTACAGGGTCGGGCAATCAGCCCCAGCATTTT | CASSATGSGNQPQHF
NA | TRBD2 | TRBJ2-7 | TRBV20-1 | TGCAGTGTAGCGGGGGGGAGCTCCTACGAGCAGTACTTC | CSVAGGSSYEQYF
many | NA | TRBJ2-7 | TRBV6-7 | TGTGCCGGCATCCCACAATGGGGCAGGGGTTGCGAGCAGTACTTC | CAGIPQWGRGCEQYF
NA | TRBD1 | TRBJ2-2 | TRBV30 | TGTGCCTGGGCGGGACAGGACACCGGGGAGCTGTTTTTT | CAWAGQDTGELFF
NA | NA | TRBJ1-4 | TRBV28 | TGTGCCAGCAGTTCTCCCAGGGGTGGGCCTAATGAAAAACTGTTTTTT | CASSSPRGGPNEKLFF
many | NA | TRBJ2-7 | TRBV7-9 | TGTGCCAGCAGCTTAGTATCAGGGGAGCAGTACTTC | CASSLVSGEQYF